This TCR beta chain was observed in a study of shared clonotypes between healthy human individuals. Across the study: Those who served as donors were a couple of women and a few men between the ages of 18 and 49. General study points: In contrast to clonotypes shared by all four donors, non-shared clonotypes had lower generation probabilities.

Worth noting for this clone: Its antigen is currently unknown.

The study drew its donors from healthy HIV-negative adults without recent acute infections or vaccinations. Each sample came from a Caucasian adult donor living in Nashville, Tennessee. This CDR3 comprises 15 residues. V was pared by 6 bases and J by 1 base, with 6 bases of the junction left unmatched. Germline lookup yields CDR1 WNHNN and CDR2 SYGVQD (reference sequence). Profiling relied on immunoSEQ multiplex PCR, and the TCRdb table lists in-frame clones only, not all of them. The sample consists of about 2 million clones, 85% to 95% of them appearing once. Material for sequencing was naive CD4+ T cells sorted from blood. Documented subset: CD45RA+ positively selected. The chain is built from TRBV10-1 and TRBJ2-3, with 8 positions matching TRBD1. This receptor was taken from a man aged 18 to 35 in good health. CDR3: CASSQTGEGTDTQYF. Written as DNA, the CDR3 is TGCGCCAGCAGCCAGACAGGGGAGGGCACAGATACGCAGTATTTT.